The 11 T cell receptor beta chains in this list originate from one sample, sequenced in a study of blood T cell repertoires in COVID-19. Profiling relied on immunoSEQ multiplex PCR, and the TCRdb table lists in-frame clones only, not all of them. The table lists around 80,000 clones, approximately 82% of them singletons. Sequencing was performed on peripheral blood. The receptor set was obtained from a human donor in a cohort sampled during active COVID-19.

The chain uses TRBV28 and TRBJ1-2; 11 bases map to TRBD1. V lost 2 bases, J lost 8 bases, and 1 base stayed unmatched. CDR1 is MDHEN and CDR2 is SYDVKM in the germline V gene. The CDR3 covers 13 residues. The CDR3 loop is CASSLGDRGGYTF. The CDR3 bases are TGTGCCAGCAGTTTAGGGGACAGGGGGGGCTACACCTTC.

This chain connects TRBV19 to TRBJ2-1; D might be TRBD1 (5 bases). V was clipped by 6 bases and J by 2 bases, with 11 bases between them. CDR1 and CDR2 from the germline V gene are LNHDA and SQIVND (reference sequence). The CDR3 has 14 residues. CDR3 DNA sequence: TGTGCCAGTAGCAAAGGACAAGCCTACAATGAGCAGTTCTTC. It codes for CASSKGQAYNEQFF.

This chain uses TRBV3-1 (or the pseudogene TRBV3-2) with TRBJ1-1, with TRBD1 matching 7 bases. Germline values: CDR1 LGHDT, CDR2 YNNKEL (reference sequence). V dropped 4 bases and J dropped 7; count of bases not matched to a gene: 3. This CDR3 has 12 residues. The CDR3 here is CASSLQGSEAFF. The CDR3 nucleotides are TGTGCCAGCAGCCTACAGGGGAGTGAAGCTTTCTTT.

The V call is TRBV30, the J call TRBJ2-7; weak D call: TRBD2 (7 bases). The V end lost 5 bases, the J end lost 3 bases, and 20 bases lay between the germline ends. The CDR3 sequence is 15 residues long. Germline-derived CDR1 and CDR2 are GTSNPN and SVGIG (reference sequence). CDR3 in amino acids: CAWEAGGGGHYEQYF. CDR3 DNA: TGTGCCTGGGAAGCTGGGGGCGGGGGACACTACGAGCAGTACTTC. The full variable domain, its missing parts supplied by reference TRBV30 and TRBJ2-7, is SQTIHQWPATLVQPVGSPLSLECTVEGTSNPNLYWYRQAAGRGLQLLFYSVGIGQISSEVPQNLSASRPQDRQFILSSKKLLLSDSGFYLCAWEAGGGGHYEQYFGPGTRLTVT.

The chain links TRBV11-2 to TRBJ2-3; TRBD1 might be the D (7 bases). The germline CDR1 and CDR2 sequences are SGHAT and FQNNGV. There are 16 residues in the CDR3. The V gene lost 5 bases and the J gene lost 1 base, with 16 bases spanning the gap. CDR3 coding DNA: TGTGCCAGCAGCCGACAGGGTCCTAGCGGCACAGATACGCAGTATTTT. The encoded protein is CASSRQGPSGTDTQYF. Full variable domain (missing parts from reference TRBV11-2 and TRBJ2-3): EAGVAQSPRYKIIEKRQSVAFWCNPISGHATLYWYQQILGQGPKLLIQFQNNGVVDDSQLPKDRFSAERLKGVDSTLKIQPAKLEDSAVYLCASSRQGPSGTDTQYFGPGTRLTVL.

The genes are TRBV6-5 and TRBJ1-5, with 7 bases aligning to TRBD1. The germline CDR1 and CDR2 sequences are MNHEY and SVGAGI. This CDR3 spans 11 amino acids. V lost 6 bases to trimming and J lost 11 bases; unmatched junction nucleotides: 4. As DNA, the CDR3 is TGTGCCAGCAGACTCGACAGGGCCCAGCATTTT. This translates into CASRLDRAQHF.

The chain links TRBV28 to TRBJ2-5; the match to TRBD1 covers 8 bases. V lost 8 bases to trimming and J lost 3 bases; unmatched junction nucleotides: 14. This CDR3 comprises 16 residues. The germline gives CDR1 MDHEN, CDR2 SYDVKM. CDR3 DNA: TGTGCCAGCTCGGCCCGACAGGGGCAATGGGAAGAGACCCAGTACTTC. This gives the protein CASSARQGQWEETQYF.

V is TRBV11-3 and J is TRBJ2-2; 9 bases align to TRBD1. The germline V gene has CDR1 SGHNT and CDR2 YENEEA. V gave up 5 bases and J gave up 7 bases; unmatched junction bases: 8. The CDR3 spans 15 residues. DNA for the CDR3: TGTGCCAGCAGCCTCCGGGACAGGGAAGGCGGGGAGCTGTTTTTT. This sequence encodes CASSLRDREGGELFF. The entire variable domain, with the rest obtained from reference TRBV11-3 and TRBJ2-2, is as follows: EAGVVQSPRYKIIEKKQPVAFWCNPISGHNTLYWYLQNLGQGPELLIRYENEEAVDDSQLPKDRFSAERLKGVDSTLKIQPAELGDSAVYLCASSLRDREGGELFFGEGSRLTVL.

J is TRBJ2-2 and V is TRBV5-1, with 7 bases that match TRBD1. The CDR3 length is 18 residues. Losses at the gene ends were 3 bases for V and 0 bases for J; bases not matched to a gene: 11. CDR1 is SGHRS, CDR2 YFSETQ, per germline. As DNA, the CDR3 is TGCGCCAGCAGCTCCCCGTCCAGGGGGTACGCGAACACCGGGGAGCTGTTTTTT. Encoded protein: CASSSPSRGYANTGELFF.

The chain recombines TRBV6-1 with TRBJ1-5; D not resolved. Trimming removed 2 bases at V and 6 bases at J, with 8 bases between. This CDR3 spans 13 amino acids. Germline-derived CDR1 and CDR2 are MNHNS and SASEGT. CDR3 region: CASSEMGGQPQHF. The CDR3 DNA is TGTGCCAGCAGTGAAATGGGAGGTCAGCCCCAGCATTTT.

The table lists this clone with a count of one. The chain uses TRBV7-2 and TRBJ2-1; 8 positions match TRBD2. CDR3 length: 15 residues. The trim removed 5 bases at V and 4 bases at J, leaving 7 bases unmatched. Germline V gene sequence: CDR1 SGHTA, CDR2 FQGNSA. The CDR3 protein is CASSLGLAKYNEQFF. The CDR3 bases are TGTGCCAGCAGCCTTGGACTAGCAAAATACAATGAGCAGTTCTTC.